Shown below are 23 T cell receptor beta chains from a single sample sequenced in a study of T cells in localized non-small cell lung cancer. Produced via immunoSEQ multiplex PCR; TCRdb's table is partial and in-frame only. The table lists around 31,000 clones, about 88% of them singletons, with about a tenth in the top ten. The sequencing used peripheral blood, collected before any cancer treatment. These receptors were taken from a woman between 35 and 70 years old with stage I lung adenocarcinoma.

The chain carries TRBV5-1 and TRBJ2-1; 8 bases match TRBD1. The germline V gene encodes CDR1 SGHRS and CDR2 YFSETQ. The CDR3 is made up of 14 amino acids. V lost 4 bases to trimming and J lost 10 bases; unmatched junction nucleotides: 10. The CDR3 nucleotides read TGCGCCAGCAGCCCCCCGGGACAGGTCAACGAGCAGTTCTTC. It yields the protein CASSPPGQVNEQFF. The variable domain in full, completed from reference TRBV5-1 and TRBJ2-1, reads KAGVTQTPRYLIKTRGQQVTLSCSPISGHRSVSWYQQTPGQGLQFLFEYFSETQRNKGNFPGRFSGRQFSNSRSEMNVSTLELGDSALYLCASSPPGQVNEQFFGPGTRLTVL.

This clone was counted a single time. CDR3 nucleotides: TGTGCCAGCAGCTTAGACCCGGGTGGCGGAAACACCATATATTTT. The encoded protein is CASSLDPGGGNTIYF. The V call is TRBV7-9, the J call TRBJ1-3; D is unresolved. The CDR3 extends over 15 amino acids. Germline lookup yields CDR1 SEHNR and CDR2 FQNEAQ (reference sequence). V lost 1 base and J lost 4, with 11 bases in between.

A few counts support this clone. The gene calls are TRBV10-3 and TRBJ1-1, with 7 nucleotides matching TRBD1. Germline V gene data show CDR1 as ENHRY and CDR2 as SYGVKD. This CDR3 has 13 amino acids. Trimming at V came to 8 bases and at J to 6 bases, leaving 9 bases not matched to a gene. CDR3 sequence: CAISAIGGSEAFF. The CDR3 DNA reads as TGTGCCATCTCTGCCATAGGGGGCTCTGAAGCTTTCTTT.

CDR3 region: CASRGGPSYEQYF. The CDR3 nucleotides read TGTGCCAGCCGGGGAGGCCCCTCCTACGAGCAGTACTTC. V usage is TRBV5-5 and J usage is TRBJ2-7, with a tentative D call TRBD2 (6 bases). V was cut by 7 bases and J by 0 bases, with 11 bases left in between. Germline-derived CDR1 and CDR2 are SGHKS and YYEKEE (reference sequence). CDR3 size: 13 residues.

This clone has just one count. This chain connects TRBV5-4 to TRBJ1-2; 10 nucleotides line up with TRBD1. The CDR3 is 13 residues long. V trimming: 4 bases; J trimming: 12 bases; junction bases outside the gene matches: 9. CDR1 and CDR2 (germline): SGHNT, YYREEE (reference sequence). The CDR3: CASSPDRGLQDTF. The CDR3 DNA reads as TGTGCCAGCAGCCCCGACAGGGGGCTTCAAGACACCTTC.

The chain uses TRBV11-2 and TRBJ1-1; D is uncertain. This CDR3 is 16 amino acids long. V was pared by 0 bases and J by 1 base, with 12 bases between. From germline, CDR1 is SGHAT and CDR2 FQNNGV. Here the CDR3 reads CASSLDLRGGNTEAFF. Here the CDR3 DNA reads TGTGCCAGCAGCTTAGATTTGCGGGGAGGGAACACTGAAGCTTTCTTT.

V and J are TRBV9 and TRBJ1-2, with D possibly being TRBD1 (5 bases). Trimming took off 0 bases at V and 4 bases at J, with 7 bases between the two ends. Germline V gene lookup returns CDR1 SGDLS and CDR2 YYNGEE. This CDR3 is built from 13 residues. This chain's CDR3 is CASSVVGRYGYTF. In nucleotides, the CDR3 is TGTGCCAGCAGCGTAGTGGGGCGCTATGGCTACACCTTC.

The CDR3 spells CASSVSGTGGTEAFF. In nucleotides, the CDR3 is TGTGCCAGCAGTGTCTCCGGGACAGGGGGCACTGAAGCTTTCTTT. The chain is built from TRBV6-1 and TRBJ1-1; 11 bases match TRBD1. The CDR3 covers 15 residues. V shed 4 bases, J shed 4 bases, and the junction held 5 bases outside the gene matches. Germline V gene sequence: CDR1 MNHNS, CDR2 SASEGT.

The chain couples TRBV28 to TRBJ2-7; D gene unclear. The ends were cut back, 6 bases at V and 3 bases at J, with 12 bases in the middle. The CDR3 extends over 13 amino acids. The germline gives CDR1 MDHEN, CDR2 SYDVKM. CDR3 nucleotides: TGTGCCAGCAGCCCGCAGGATAACTACGAGCAGTACTTC. Protein sequence: CASSPQDNYEQYF.

The V and J genes are TRBV18 and TRBJ2-7; 11 nucleotides agree with TRBD2. The germline CDR1 and CDR2 sequences are KGHSH and LQKENI. This CDR3 comprises 17 residues. The trim removed 1 base at V and 4 bases at J, leaving 9 bases unmatched. The CDR3 sequence is CASSPQNSGRARYEQYF. The CDR3 bases are TGTGCCAGCTCACCACAGAATAGCGGGAGGGCTAGATACGAGCAGTACTTC.

For the CDR3, the DNA is TGTGCCTGGAGTGTAAAACAGGGGCAAAACTATGGCTACACCTTC. Translation gives CAWSVKQGQNYGYTF. The V call is TRBV30, the J call TRBJ1-2; 7 positions match TRBD1. Germline loops: CDR1 GTSNPN, CDR2 SVGIG (reference sequence). V lost 0 bases and J lost 2; bases outside the gene matches: 6. CDR3 length: 15 amino acids. The full variable domain, in which reference TRBV30 and TRBJ1-2 provide the parts outside the CDR3, is SQTIHQWPATLVQPVGSPLSLECTVEGTSNPNLYWYRQAAGRGLQLLFYSVGIGQISSEVPQNLSASRPQDRQFILSSKKLLLSDSGFYLCAWSVKQGQNYGYTFGSGTRLTVV.

CDR3 nucleotides: TGCGCCAGCAGCTTCGGTGGGGGGTACCAAGAGACCCAGTACTTC. This encodes CASSFGGGYQETQYF. The V gene is TRBV5-1, the J gene TRBJ2-5, with D perhaps matching TRBD2 (6 bases). V shed 2 bases and J shed 0 bases, with 11 bases lying between them. The CDR3 loop spans 15 amino acids. CDR1 is SGHRS, CDR2 YFSETQ, per germline. The full variable domain, with the rest looked up from reference TRBV5-1 and TRBJ2-5, is KAGVTQTPRYLIKTRGQQVTLSCSPISGHRSVSWYQQTPGQGLQFLFEYFSETQRNKGNFPGRFSGRQFSNSRSEMNVSTLELGDSALYLCASSFGGGYQETQYFGPGTRLLVL.

The CDR3 sequence is CASSSRDREDTQYF. In nucleotides, the CDR3 is TGTGCCAGCAGTTCCCGGGACAGGGAGGATACGCAGTATTTT. The chain combines TRBV28 with TRBJ2-3; the match to TRBD1 covers 9 bases. This CDR3 comprises 14 residues. V lost 4 bases, J lost 6 bases, and 5 bases stayed unmatched. Per germline, CDR1 MDHEN and CDR2 SYDVKM.

This clone was recorded once. V and J are TRBV11-1 and TRBJ2-6; TRBD2 is a possible D gene (6 bases). The germline V gene encodes CDR1 SGHAT and CDR2 FQDESV (reference sequence). The CDR3 has 17 amino acids. V was trimmed by 1 base and J by 2 bases, leaving 12 bases between them. CDR3 loop: CASSLGLEGTGANVLTF. CDR3 DNA: TGTGCCAGCAGCTTAGGGCTGGAGGGTACTGGGGCCAACGTCCTGACTTTC.

The rearrangement links TRBV2 to TRBJ1-5; D unresolved. The CDR3 loop spans 16 amino acids. Trimming took 7 bases from V and 2 from J, leaving 18 bases between them. Germline CDR1 reads SNHLY; CDR2 reads FYNNEI. CDR3 nucleotides: TGTGCCAGCACCGGACGGGCCCGGGGTGGCAATCAGCCCCAGCATTTT. Protein sequence: CASTGRARGGNQPQHF.

The rearrangement joins TRBV6-1 to TRBJ1-6; D perhaps matches TRBD1 (6 bases). There are 12 residues in the CDR3. Trimming took 6 bases from V and 8 from J, leaving 8 bases between them. Germline V gene lookup returns CDR1 MNHNS and CDR2 SASEGT. The CDR3 DNA is TGTGCCAGCAGGGACAGTTATTCACCCCTCCACTTT. Translating it yields CASRDSYSPLHF.

The rearrangement links TRBV6-6 to TRBJ1-3, with D possibly TRBD1 on 5 matching bases. V gave up 7 bases and J gave up 0 bases, with 7 bases separating them. CDR3 size: 13 residues. CDR1 and CDR2 (germline): MNHNY, SVGAGI (reference sequence). CDR3: CASTGNSGNTIYF. For the CDR3, the DNA is TGTGCCAGCACAGGGAACTCTGGAAACACCATATATTTT.

The chain combines TRBV5-1 with TRBJ2-5; D gene ambiguous. This CDR3 comprises 14 residues. V lost 4 bases and J lost 2, with 12 bases in between. The germline gives CDR1 SGHRS, CDR2 YFSETQ. CDR3 nucleotide sequence: TGCGCCAGCAGCATCCCACCGCCGCAAGAGACCCAGTACTTC. Translation gives CASSIPPPQETQYF. The full variable domain, completed using reference TRBV5-1 and TRBJ2-5, is KAGVTQTPRYLIKTRGQQVTLSCSPISGHRSVSWYQQTPGQGLQFLFEYFSETQRNKGNFPGRFSGRQFSNSRSEMNVSTLELGDSALYLCASSIPPPQETQYFGPGTRLLVL.

V and J are TRBV5-1 and TRBJ2-7, with 12 nucleotides matching TRBD2. Trimming took 1 base from V and 2 from J; bases not matched to a gene: 10. This CDR3 comprises 18 residues. Germline CDR1 is SGHRS and CDR2 is YFSETQ. CDR3 loop: CASSLMASGRAVPYEQYF. CDR3 bases: TGCGCCAGCAGCTTGATGGCTAGCGGGAGGGCTGTACCCTACGAGCAGTACTTC.

The chain uses TRBV6-5 and TRBJ2-7, with TRBD2 matching 8 bases. The CDR3 is 15 amino acids. Germline V lookup: CDR1 MNHEY, CDR2 SVGAGI. V shed 0 bases, J shed 4 bases, and the junction held 5 bases outside the gene matches. The CDR3 sequence is CASSYSAGGAYEQYF. CDR3 nucleotides: TGTGCCAGCAGTTACTCGGCGGGAGGAGCTTACGAGCAGTACTTC.

The chain recombines TRBV5-6 with TRBJ2-2; 7 bases align to TRBD1. CDR3 size: 15 residues. The germline gives CDR1 SGHDT, CDR2 YYEEEE. Trimming at V came to 4 bases and at J to 2 bases, leaving 5 bases not matched to a gene. CDR3 in amino acids: CASSQQGRNTGELFF. CDR3 bases: TGTGCCAGCAGCCAACAGGGGCGAAACACCGGGGAGCTGTTTTTT.

V usage is TRBV6-1 and J usage is TRBJ1-1; 7 nucleotides align to TRBD1. V was clipped by 6 bases and J by 8 bases; unmatched bases: 15. This CDR3 contains 15 residues. The V gene's germline CDR1 is MNHNS and CDR2 SASEGT. For the CDR3, the DNA is TGTGCCAGCAGAAACCGGGGACAGAGAACAATGGAAGCTTTCTTT. It translates to CASRNRGQRTMEAFF.

The rearrangement uses TRBV9 and TRBJ2-3; 8 bases are a match to TRBD2. The CDR3 extends over 16 amino acids. Germline loops: CDR1 SGDLS, CDR2 YYNGEE. V gave up 4 bases and J gave up 4 bases; unmatched junction bases: 11. The CDR3 nucleotides are TGTGCCAGCAGCTCCTCTTCGGGCGGGGGGTCAGATACGCAGTATTTT. It is translated as CASSSSSGGGSDTQYF.